The 8 T cell receptor beta chains below come from one sample, sequenced in a study of spatial heterogeneity in lung cancer. General study points: Counts of expanded alpha and beta TCRs within tumors tracked the tumor nonsynonymous mutation count.

TCRdb re-called the 5' RACE reads through MiXCR, storing one row per CDR3 protein. The repertoire holds around 100,000 distinct CDR3 sequences, with under 4.5% as singletons. Noted time point: sample taken at primary tumor resection. For these receptors, no antigen is known. Source: lung tumor tissue, taken at surgery. The receptors were sampled from a male donor with early-stage non-small cell lung cancer.

This clonotype was observed many times. The rearrangement joins TRBV20-1 to TRBJ1-4; 7 positions match TRBD1. CDR3 size: 13 residues. Germline V gene data show CDR1 as DFQATT and CDR2 as SNEGSKA (reference sequence). V lost 5 bases, J lost 5 bases, and 5 bases stayed unmatched. In DNA, the CDR3 is TGCAGTGCTTTACCGGGACAGAATGAAAAACTGTTTTTT. The encoded protein is CSALPGQNEKLFF.

This clonotype was counted ten times or more. V gene TRBV6-1 combines with J gene TRBJ1-2; tentative D call: TRBD1 (5 bases). The V gene lost 7 bases and the J gene lost 7 bases, with 22 bases spanning the gap. The CDR3 totals 15 residues. Looked up from germline, CDR1 is MNHNS and CDR2 is SASEGT. The CDR3 is CASTRADTYSSGYTF. In DNA form, the CDR3 reads TGTGCCAGCACCAGGGCGGATACTTATTCCTCTGGCTACACCTTC.

The genes are TRBV5-1 and TRBJ2-3; possible D gene TRBD1, 5 bases. V lost 9 bases and J lost 0, with 11 bases in between. Germline V gene data show CDR1 as SGHRS and CDR2 as YFSETQ. The CDR3 sequence is 13 residues long. Written as DNA, the CDR3 is TGCGCCACCAGGGATTCGAGCACAGATACGCAGTATTTT. Translation: CATRDSSTDTQYF. The whole variable domain, remainder taken from reference TRBV5-1 and TRBJ2-3, is KAGVTQTPRYLIKTRGQQVTLSCSPISGHRSVSWYQQTPGQGLQFLFEYFSETQRNKGNFPGRFSGRQFSNSRSEMNVSTLELGDSALYLCATRDSSTDTQYFGPGTRLTVL.

This clonotype occurred a few times. V is TRBV6-1 and J is TRBJ1-1; D not certain. The CDR3 is made up of 14 amino acids. CDR1 is MNHNS and CDR2 is SASEGT in the germline V gene. With 6 bases removed from V and 0 bases from J, the gap between germline ends came to 11 bases. CDR3 DNA: TGTGCCAGCAGCGAACACCTAGTGAACACTGAAGCTTTCTTT. Translated: CASSEHLVNTEAFF.

This clonotype has a count of ten or more. The V call is TRBV11-3, the J call TRBJ2-3; no firm D call. The CDR3 loop spans 13 amino acids. Trimming left V 4 bases short and J 2 bases short, with 7 bases between. Germline values: CDR1 SGHNT, CDR2 YENEEA. CDR3 coding DNA: TGTGCCAGCAGCTCGAGACCCACAGATACGCAGTATTTT. Amino acids: CASSSRPTDTQYF.

Of note for this clonotype: Sequence at one end of the junction differs from germline and may be a read error. The rearrangement joins TRBV20-1 to TRBJ2-6, with a tentative D call TRBD1 (5 bases). The germline gives CDR1 DFQATT, CDR2 SNEGSKA (reference sequence). CDR3 size: 13 residues. For the CDR3, the DNA is TGCAGCAGTCAAGGATCTGGGGCCAACATCCTGACTTTC. Its translation: CSSQGSGANILTF.

This clonotype was seen repeatedly, ten times or more. This sequence joins TRBV10-3 and TRBJ2-7, with D hard to call. Germline loops: CDR1 ENHRY, CDR2 SYGVKD. The CDR3 totals 13 residues. With 4 bases removed from V and 5 bases from J, the gap between germline ends came to 12 bases. CDR3 nucleotides: TGTGCCATCAGTGGCGCTCCTGAGGACGAGCAGTACTTC. This sequence encodes CAISGAPEDEQYF.

Many counts were recorded for this clonotype. This chain joins TRBV6-5 and TRBJ2-3; TRBD2 is a possible D gene (6 bases). Between the trimmed V and J ends, which lost 5 bases and 0 bases, there was a span of 18 bases. Germline V CDR1 and CDR2: MNHEY, SVGAGI. This CDR3 has 17 amino acids. CDR3 DNA sequence: TGTGCCAGCAGTGGGGGGTCCCCACTCCCTAGCACAGATACGCAGTATTTT. Translation: CASSGGSPLPSTDTQYF.